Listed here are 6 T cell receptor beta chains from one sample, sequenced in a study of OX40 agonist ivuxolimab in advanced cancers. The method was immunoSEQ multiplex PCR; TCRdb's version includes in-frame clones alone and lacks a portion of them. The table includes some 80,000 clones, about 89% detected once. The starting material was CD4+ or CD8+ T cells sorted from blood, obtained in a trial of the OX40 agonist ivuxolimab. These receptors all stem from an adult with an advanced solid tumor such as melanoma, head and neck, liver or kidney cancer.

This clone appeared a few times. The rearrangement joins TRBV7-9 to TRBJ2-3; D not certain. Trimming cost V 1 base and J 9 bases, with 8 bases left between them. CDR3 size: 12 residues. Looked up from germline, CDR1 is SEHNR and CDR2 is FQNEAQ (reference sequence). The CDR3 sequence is CASSLEDGTQYF. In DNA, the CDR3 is TGTGCCAGCAGCTTAGAGGACGGGACGCAGTATTTT.

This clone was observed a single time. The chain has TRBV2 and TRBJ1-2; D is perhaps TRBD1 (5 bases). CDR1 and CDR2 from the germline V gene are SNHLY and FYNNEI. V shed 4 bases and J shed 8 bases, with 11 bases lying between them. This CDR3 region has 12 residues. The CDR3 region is CASSVAGTGYTF. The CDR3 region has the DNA TGTGCCAGCAGTGTGGCAGGGACCGGCTACACCTTC.

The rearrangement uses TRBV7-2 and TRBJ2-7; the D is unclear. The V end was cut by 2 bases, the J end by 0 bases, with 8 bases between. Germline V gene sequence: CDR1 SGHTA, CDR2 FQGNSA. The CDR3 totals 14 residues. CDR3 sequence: CASSLSRNSYEQYF. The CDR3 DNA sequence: TGTGCCAGCAGCTTAAGCAGAAACTCCTACGAGCAGTACTTC.

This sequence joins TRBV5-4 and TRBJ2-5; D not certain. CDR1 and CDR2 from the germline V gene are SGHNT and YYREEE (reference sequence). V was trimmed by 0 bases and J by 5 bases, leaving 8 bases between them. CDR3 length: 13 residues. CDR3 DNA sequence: TGTGCCAGCAGCTTGGCCAACGGGGAGACCCAGTACTTC. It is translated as CASSLANGETQYF.

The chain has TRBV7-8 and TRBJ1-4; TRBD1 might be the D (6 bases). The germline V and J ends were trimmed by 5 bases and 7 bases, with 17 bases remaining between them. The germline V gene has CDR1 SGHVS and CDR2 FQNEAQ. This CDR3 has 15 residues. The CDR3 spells CASSLSGVLGEKLFF. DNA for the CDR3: TGTGCCAGCAGCCTATCAGGGGTATTAGGTGAAAAACTGTTTTTT.

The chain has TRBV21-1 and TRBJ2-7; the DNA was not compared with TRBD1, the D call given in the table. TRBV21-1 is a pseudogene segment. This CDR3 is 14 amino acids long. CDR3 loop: CASSKGQGVYEQYF. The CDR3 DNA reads TGTGCCAGCAGCAAAGGACAGGGAGTCTACGAGCAGTACTTC.